Listed below are T cell receptor beta chains from one sample, sequenced in a study of shared clonotypes between healthy human individuals. The repertoire was sequenced with immunoSEQ multiplex PCR; TCRdb's copy has only in-frame clones and lacks some. The table lists approximately 2,000,000 clones, around 92% of them singletons, with 0.37% in the top ten. The sample comprised naive CD4+ T cells from PBMCs. The receptors here all came from a young man in good health. Some clones in this sample may be carry-over from other donors' samples. The CDR3 runs from the conserved cysteine through the conserved F or W. Each record gives: CDR3 protein, CDR3 DNA, D gene, clone size, J gene, V gene. D genes are given only for firm matches. Expanded clones are given a class, and other clones once, few, many or no size at all.

CDR3 protein: CASSFRGSYNEQFF
CDR3 DNA: TGTGCCAGCAGCTTTAGGGGGTCATACAATGAGCAGTTCTTC
D gene: -
clone size: -
J gene: TRBJ2-1
V gene: TRBV7-3

CDR3 protein: CASSPPVWQSNEQFF
CDR3 DNA: TGTGCCAGCTCACCACCGGTATGGCAGAGCAATGAGCAGTTCTTC
D gene: -
clone size: once
J gene: TRBJ2-1
V gene: TRBV18

CDR3 protein: CASSYSGTGGDEKLFF
CDR3 DNA: TGTGCCAGCAGTTACTCGGGGACAGGGGGCGATGAAAAACTGTTTTTT
D gene: TRBD1
clone size: -
J gene: TRBJ1-4
V gene: TRBV6-5

CDR3 protein: CASSSRGTGGDTQYF
CDR3 DNA: TGTGCCAGCAGTTCCCGAGGGACTGGGGGAGATACGCAGTATTTT
D gene: -
clone size: -
J gene: TRBJ2-3
V gene: TRBV28

CDR3 protein: CASSLNSNTEAFF
CDR3 DNA: TGTGCCAGCAGCCTAAACAGCAACACTGAAGCTTTCTTT
D gene: -
clone size: few
J gene: TRBJ1-1
V gene: TRBV7-9

CDR3 protein: CSVEGGSRGSQYF
CDR3 DNA: TGCAGCGTTGAAGGCGGCAGCCGGGGGTCCCAGTACTTC
D gene: -
clone size: -
J gene: TRBJ2-5
V gene: TRBV29-1

CDR3 protein: CASSIRDQLFWDGYTF
CDR3 DNA: TGTGCCAGTAGTATCCGGGACCAACTCTTTTGGGATGGCTACACCTTC
D gene: -
clone size: few
J gene: TRBJ1-2
V gene: TRBV19

CDR3 protein: CASSLLGGGRYEQYF
CDR3 DNA: TGTGCCAGCAGTTTACTAGGCGGGGGGAGATACGAGCAGTACTTC
D gene: TRBD2
clone size: -
J gene: TRBJ2-7
V gene: TRBV28

CDR3 protein: CASSWTSGNTDTQYF
CDR3 DNA: TGTGCCAGCAGTTGGACTAGCGGAAACACAGATACGCAGTATTTT
D gene: TRBD2
clone size: -
J gene: TRBJ2-3
V gene: TRBV28

CDR3 protein: CASSSQGGAKNIQYF
CDR3 DNA: TGTGCCAGCAGTTCCCAGGGTGGGGCCAAAAACATTCAGTACTTC
D gene: -
clone size: -
J gene: TRBJ2-4
V gene: TRBV6-6

CDR3 protein: CASSSDRVGTEAFF
CDR3 DNA: TGTGCCAGCAGCTCAGACAGGGTGGGCACTGAAGCTTTCTTT
D gene: TRBD1
clone size: -
J gene: TRBJ1-1
V gene: TRBV7-3

CDR3 protein: CASSSHVLAEAFF
CDR3 DNA: TGTGCCAGTAGTTCCCACGTCCTGGCTGAAGCTTTCTTT
D gene: -
clone size: -
J gene: TRBJ1-1
V gene: TRBV19

CDR3 protein: CAARFETSGRARNEQYF
CDR3 DNA: TGTGCTGCAAGGTTCGAGACTAGCGGGAGGGCCAGAAACGAGCAGTACTTC
D gene: TRBD2
clone size: -
J gene: TRBJ2-7
V gene: TRBV30

CDR3 protein: CASSLDGSGGESAGELFF
CDR3 DNA: TGCGCCAGCAGTCTAGATGGAAGCGGCGGGGAGTCCGCCGGGGAGCTGTTTTTT
D gene: -
clone size: -
J gene: TRBJ2-2
V gene: TRBV23-1

CDR3 protein: CASSPGTSGSYNEQFF
CDR3 DNA: TGTGCCAGCAGCCCCGGGACTAGCGGGTCCTACAATGAGCAGTTCTTC
D gene: TRBD2
clone size: -
J gene: TRBJ2-1
V gene: TRBV5-4

CDR3 protein: CASSVDQGRTTGELFF
CDR3 DNA: TGTGCCAGCAGCGTAGACCAAGGGAGGACCACCGGGGAGCTGTTTTTT
D gene: -
clone size: -
J gene: TRBJ2-2
V gene: TRBV9

CDR3 protein: CASRSTDTQYF
CDR3 DNA: TGTGCCAGCAGAAGTACAGATACGCAGTATTTT
D gene: -
clone size: -
J gene: TRBJ2-3
V gene: TRBV11-2

CDR3 protein: CSVVLLADLPYEQYF
CDR3 DNA: TGCAGCGTTGTACTACTAGCGGACTTACCCTACGAGCAGTACTTC
D gene: TRBD2
clone size: -
J gene: TRBJ2-7
V gene: TRBV29-1

CDR3 protein: CASSLTDLPGTGFGYTF
CDR3 DNA: TGTGCCAGCAGCTTAACTGACCTGCCCGGGACAGGGTTCGGCTACACCTTC
D gene: TRBD1
clone size: -
J gene: TRBJ1-2
V gene: TRBV7-8

CDR3 protein: CASSLEGTSAPLHF
CDR3 DNA: TGTGCCAGCAGCTTAGAGGGGACATCGGCACCCCTCCACTTT
D gene: -
clone size: -
J gene: TRBJ1-6
V gene: TRBV7-9

CDR3 protein: CASSRPGTGVAFF
CDR3 DNA: TGTGCCAGCAGTCGTCCCGGGACAGGGGTGGCTTTCTTT
D gene: TRBD1
clone size: once
J gene: TRBJ1-1
V gene: TRBV28

CDR3 protein: CASSDRDRPSYTF
CDR3 DNA: TGTGCCAGCAGTGACCGGGACAGGCCCTCCTACACCTTC
D gene: TRBD1
clone size: -
J gene: TRBJ1-2
V gene: TRBV25-1

CDR3 protein: CASAAGRAMSDTQYF
CDR3 DNA: TGTGCCAGCGCAGCAGGGAGGGCAATGTCAGATACGCAGTATTTT
D gene: TRBD2
clone size: -
J gene: TRBJ2-3
V gene: TRBV27

CDR3 protein: CASSWAPTEQYF
CDR3 DNA: TGTGCCAGCTCTTGGGCGCCTACCGAGCAGTACTTC
D gene: -
clone size: -
J gene: TRBJ2-7
V gene: TRBV28

CDR3 protein: CASRERTGNTGELFF
CDR3 DNA: TGTGCCAGCAGGGAACGGACAGGGAACACCGGGGAGCTGTTTTTT
D gene: TRBD1
clone size: -
J gene: TRBJ2-2
V gene: TRBV6-6

CDR3 protein: CASSYRPGSYEQYF
CDR3 DNA: TGTGCCAGCAGTTACAGGCCCGGGTCCTACGAGCAGTACTTC
D gene: -
clone size: -
J gene: TRBJ2-7
V gene: TRBV6-5

CDR3 protein: CASSPGDSRGAFF
CDR3 DNA: TGTGCCAGCAGCCCCGGAGACAGTCGAGGGGCGTTCTTC
D gene: -
clone size: -
J gene: TRBJ2-1
V gene: TRBV7-3

CDR3 protein: CASSLLWGGDQPQHF
CDR3 DNA: TGTGCCAGCAGTTTGCTGTGGGGCGGGGATCAGCCCCAGCATTTT
D gene: -
clone size: few
J gene: TRBJ1-5
V gene: TRBV28

CDR3 protein: CASSYSRPNTGELFF
CDR3 DNA: TGTGCCAGCAGTTACTCTCGTCCCAACACCGGGGAGCTGTTTTTT
D gene: -
clone size: -
J gene: TRBJ2-2
V gene: TRBV6-5

CDR3 protein: CASSIWTDGYTF
CDR3 DNA: TGTGCCAGTAGTATTTGGACAGATGGCTACACCTTC
D gene: -
clone size: -
J gene: TRBJ1-2
V gene: TRBV19

CDR3 protein: CASSLGQGRGETQYF
CDR3 DNA: TGTGCCAGCAGCTTGGGACAGGGAAGGGGAGAGACCCAGTACTTC
D gene: TRBD1
clone size: -
J gene: TRBJ2-5
V gene: TRBV5-4

CDR3 protein: CASSLTGNEQYF
CDR3 DNA: TGTGCCAGCAGCCTGACAGGTAACGAGCAGTACTTC
D gene: -
clone size: -
J gene: TRBJ2-7
V gene: TRBV9

CDR3 protein: CASSRSGDGSYNEQFF
CDR3 DNA: TGCGCCAGCAGCCGCTCCGGGGACGGCTCCTACAATGAGCAGTTCTTC
D gene: -
clone size: -
J gene: TRBJ2-1
V gene: TRBV5-1

CDR3 protein: CASSEAIRAFF
CDR3 DNA: TGTGCCAGCAGTGAAGCCATTCGGGCTTTCTTT
D gene: -
clone size: -
J gene: TRBJ1-1
V gene: TRBV6-1

CDR3 protein: CASSTSGTGSYEQYF
CDR3 DNA: TGTGCCAGCAGTACTTCCGGGACAGGTAGCTACGAGCAGTACTTC
D gene: TRBD1
clone size: -
J gene: TRBJ2-7
V gene: TRBV28

CDR3 protein: CASSYPGGQRTGELFF
CDR3 DNA: TGTGCCAGCAGCTATCCAGGGGGCCAGAGAACCGGGGAGCTGTTTTTT
D gene: TRBD1
clone size: -
J gene: TRBJ2-2
V gene: TRBV7-2

CDR3 protein: CASSLALGQGPGELFF
CDR3 DNA: TGCGCCAGCAGCTTGGCCCTCGGACAGGGGCCCGGGGAGCTGTTTTTT
D gene: TRBD1
clone size: -
J gene: TRBJ2-2
V gene: TRBV5-1

CDR3 protein: CASIIIQGLASEQYF
CDR3 DNA: TGTGCCAGCATCATTATACAGGGACTAGCGTCCGAGCAGTACTTC
D gene: TRBD2
clone size: -
J gene: TRBJ2-7
V gene: TRBV6-1

CDR3 protein: CASSQDGTRSSYNEQFF
CDR3 DNA: TGTGCCAGCAGCCAAGATGGAACTAGGAGCTCCTACAATGAGCAGTTCTTC
D gene: -
clone size: -
J gene: TRBJ2-1
V gene: TRBV4-2

CDR3 protein: CASRTGDLGAFF
CDR3 DNA: TGTGCCAGCAGAACAGGGGACCTCGGGGCTTTCTTT
D gene: TRBD1
clone size: -
J gene: TRBJ1-1
V gene: TRBV11-1

CDR3 protein: CASSAYTEAFF
CDR3 DNA: TGTGCCAGCAGCGCGTACACTGAAGCTTTCTTT
D gene: -
clone size: -
J gene: TRBJ1-1
V gene: TRBV7-9

CDR3 protein: CASSAWASYGYTF
CDR3 DNA: TGTGCCAGCAGTGCCTGGGCGAGCTATGGCTACACCTTC
D gene: -
clone size: -
J gene: TRBJ1-2
V gene: TRBV25-1

CDR3 protein: CASSEGFTIEAFF
CDR3 DNA: TGTGCCAGCAGTGAAGGGTTCACCATTGAAGCTTTCTTT
D gene: -
clone size: -
J gene: TRBJ1-1
V gene: TRBV6-1

CDR3 protein: CSVAYRLLKETQYF
CDR3 DNA: TGCAGCGTCGCGTATCGACTACTAAAAGAGACCCAGTACTTC
D gene: -
clone size: once
J gene: TRBJ2-5
V gene: TRBV29-1

CDR3 protein: CASTPLATGYSPLHF
CDR3 DNA: TGTGCCAGCACCCCCCTAGCGACAGGGTATTCACCCCTCCACTTT
D gene: TRBD1
clone size: -
J gene: TRBJ1-6
V gene: TRBV27

CDR3 protein: CSVNIAGGPYEQYF
CDR3 DNA: TGCAGCGTCAACATAGCGGGAGGACCATACGAGCAGTACTTC
D gene: TRBD2
clone size: -
J gene: TRBJ2-7
V gene: TRBV29-1

CDR3 protein: CASSLEWLAGGIGDTQYF
CDR3 DNA: TGTGCCAGCAGCTTGGAATGGCTAGCGGGAGGTATTGGAGATACGCAGTATTTT
D gene: TRBD2
clone size: -
J gene: TRBJ2-3
V gene: TRBV5-6

CDR3 protein: CASSPGGAGRFYGYTF
CDR3 DNA: TGTGCCAGCAGCCCAGGGGGAGCAGGTCGGTTCTATGGCTACACCTTC
D gene: TRBD1
clone size: -
J gene: TRBJ1-2
V gene: TRBV11-2

CDR3 protein: CASSPQQGRGPDTQYF
CDR3 DNA: TGTGCCAGCAGCCCCCAACAGGGTCGGGGACCAGATACGCAGTATTTT
D gene: -
clone size: -
J gene: TRBJ2-3
V gene: TRBV7-3